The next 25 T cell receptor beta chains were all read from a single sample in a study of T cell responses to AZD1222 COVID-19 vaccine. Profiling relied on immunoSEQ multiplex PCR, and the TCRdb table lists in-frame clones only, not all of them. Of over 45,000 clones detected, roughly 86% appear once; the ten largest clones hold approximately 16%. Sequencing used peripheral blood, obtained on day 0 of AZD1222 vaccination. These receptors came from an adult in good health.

CDR3 residues: CASSLGGTGNNYGYTF. CDR3 coding DNA: TGCGCCAGCAGCTTGGGTGGGACAGGGAATAACTATGGCTACACCTTC. The chain couples TRBV5-1 to TRBJ1-2; 9 nucleotides agree with TRBD1. Unmatched junction bases numbered 4, after V lost 0 bases and J lost 1 base. Germline CDR1 reads SGHRS; CDR2 reads YFSETQ. This CDR3 has 16 amino acids.

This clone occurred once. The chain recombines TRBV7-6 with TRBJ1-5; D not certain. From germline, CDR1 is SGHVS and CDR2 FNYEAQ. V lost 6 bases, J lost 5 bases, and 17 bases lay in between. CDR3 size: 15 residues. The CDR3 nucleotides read TGTGCCAGCAGTCCTATAGGCGGCAGCCATCAGCCCCAGCATTTT. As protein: CASSPIGGSHQPQHF.

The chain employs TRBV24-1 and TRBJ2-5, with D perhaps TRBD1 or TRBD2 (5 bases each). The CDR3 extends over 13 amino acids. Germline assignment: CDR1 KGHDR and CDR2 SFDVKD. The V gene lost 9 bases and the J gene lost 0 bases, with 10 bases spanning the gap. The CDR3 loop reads CATESGHQETQYF. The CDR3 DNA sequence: TGTGCCACCGAGTCGGGACACCAAGAGACCCAGTACTTC.

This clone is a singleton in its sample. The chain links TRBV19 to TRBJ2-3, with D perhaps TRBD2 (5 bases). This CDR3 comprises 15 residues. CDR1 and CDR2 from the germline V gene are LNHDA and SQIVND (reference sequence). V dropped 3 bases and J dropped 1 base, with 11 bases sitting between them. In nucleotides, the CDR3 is TGTGCCAGTAGTATTACGGGATATCGCACAGATACGCAGTATTTT. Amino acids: CASSITGYRTDTQYF.

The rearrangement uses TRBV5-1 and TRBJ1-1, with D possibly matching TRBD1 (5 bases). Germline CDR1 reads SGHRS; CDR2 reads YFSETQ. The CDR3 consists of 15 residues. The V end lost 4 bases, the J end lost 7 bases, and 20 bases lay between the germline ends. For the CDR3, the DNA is TGCGCCAGCAGCCCGACGAGGGGCGAAGTGATTGAAGCTTTCTTT. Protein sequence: CASSPTRGEVIEAFF.

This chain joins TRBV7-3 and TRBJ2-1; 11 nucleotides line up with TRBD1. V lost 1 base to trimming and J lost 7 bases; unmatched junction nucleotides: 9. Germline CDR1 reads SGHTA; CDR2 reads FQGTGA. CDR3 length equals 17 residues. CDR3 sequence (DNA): TGTGCCAGCAGCTTAATATTCGGACAGGGGGCGAGGAATGAGCAGTTCTTC. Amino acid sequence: CASSLIFGQGARNEQFF.

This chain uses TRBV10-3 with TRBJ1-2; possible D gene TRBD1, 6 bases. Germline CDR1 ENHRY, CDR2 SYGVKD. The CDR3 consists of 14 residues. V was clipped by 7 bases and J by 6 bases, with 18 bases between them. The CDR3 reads CAITRGGGEDGYTF. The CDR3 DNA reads TGTGCCATCACTCGCGGGGGGGGCGAAGATGGCTACACCTTC.

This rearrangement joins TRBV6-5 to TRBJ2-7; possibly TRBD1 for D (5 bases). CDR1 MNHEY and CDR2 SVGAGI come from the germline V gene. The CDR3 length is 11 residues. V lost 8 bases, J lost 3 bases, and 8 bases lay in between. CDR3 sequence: CASQTGYEQYF. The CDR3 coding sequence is TGTGCCAGCCAAACAGGCTACGAGCAGTACTTC.

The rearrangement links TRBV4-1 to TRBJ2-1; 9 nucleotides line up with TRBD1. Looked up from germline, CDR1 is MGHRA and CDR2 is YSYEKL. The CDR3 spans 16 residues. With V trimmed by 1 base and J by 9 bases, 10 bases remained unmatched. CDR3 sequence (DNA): TGCGCCAGCAGCCAAGGAGGAGGACAGGGGAAGGTTGAGCAGTTCTTC. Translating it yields CASSQGGGQGKVEQFF.

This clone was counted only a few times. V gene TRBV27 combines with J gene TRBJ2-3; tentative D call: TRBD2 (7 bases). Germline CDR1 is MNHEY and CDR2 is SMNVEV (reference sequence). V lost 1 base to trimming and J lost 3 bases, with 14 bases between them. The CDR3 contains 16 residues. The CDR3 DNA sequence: TGTGCCAGCAGTTTATTCCGGGGGGCGGGTACAGATACGCAGTATTTT. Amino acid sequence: CASSLFRGAGTDTQYF.

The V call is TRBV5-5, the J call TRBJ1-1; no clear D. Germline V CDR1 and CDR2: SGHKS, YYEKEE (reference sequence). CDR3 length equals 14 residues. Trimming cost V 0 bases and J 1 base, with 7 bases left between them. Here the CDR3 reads CASSLEGQNTEAFF. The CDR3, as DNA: TGTGCCAGCAGCTTGGAGGGCCAGAACACTGAAGCTTTCTTT.

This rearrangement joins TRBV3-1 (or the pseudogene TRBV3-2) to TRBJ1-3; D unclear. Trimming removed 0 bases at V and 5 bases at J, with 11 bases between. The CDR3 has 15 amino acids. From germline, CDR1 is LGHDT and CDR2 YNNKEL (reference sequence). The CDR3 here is CASSQEGRVRNTIYF. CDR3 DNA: TGTGCCAGCAGCCAAGAAGGGAGGGTGAGAAACACCATATATTTT.

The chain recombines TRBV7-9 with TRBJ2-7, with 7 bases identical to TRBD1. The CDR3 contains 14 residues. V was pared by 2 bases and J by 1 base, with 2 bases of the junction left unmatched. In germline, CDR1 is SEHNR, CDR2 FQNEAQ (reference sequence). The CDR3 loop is CASSLRDSSYEQYF. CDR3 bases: TGTGCCAGCAGCTTACGGGACAGTTCCTACGAGCAGTACTTC.

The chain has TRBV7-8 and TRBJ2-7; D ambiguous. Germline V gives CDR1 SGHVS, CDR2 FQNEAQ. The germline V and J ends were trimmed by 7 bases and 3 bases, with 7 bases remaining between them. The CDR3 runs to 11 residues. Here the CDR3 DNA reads TGTGCCAGCACTAGTTACTACGAGCAGTACTTC. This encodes CASTSYYEQYF.

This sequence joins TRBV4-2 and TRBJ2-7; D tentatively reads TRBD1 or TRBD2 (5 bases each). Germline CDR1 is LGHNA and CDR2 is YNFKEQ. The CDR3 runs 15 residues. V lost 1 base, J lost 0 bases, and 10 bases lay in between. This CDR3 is CASSQGDGSSYEQYF. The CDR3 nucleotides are TGTGCCAGCAGCCAAGGGGACGGAAGCTCCTACGAGCAGTACTTC.

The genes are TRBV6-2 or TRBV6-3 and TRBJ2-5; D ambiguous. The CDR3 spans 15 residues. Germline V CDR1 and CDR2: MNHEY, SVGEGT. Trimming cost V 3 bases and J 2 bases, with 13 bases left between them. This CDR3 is CASSYIRGQQETQYF. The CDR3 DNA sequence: TGTGCCAGCAGTTATATTCGAGGTCAGCAAGAGACCCAGTACTTC.

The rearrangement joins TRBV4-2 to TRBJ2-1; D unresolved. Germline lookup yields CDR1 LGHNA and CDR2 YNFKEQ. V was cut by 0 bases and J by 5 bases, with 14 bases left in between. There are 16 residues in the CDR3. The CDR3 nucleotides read TGTGCCAGCAGCCAAGATGGGCCTAGGAACCACAATGAGCAGTTCTTC. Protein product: CASSQDGPRNHNEQFF.

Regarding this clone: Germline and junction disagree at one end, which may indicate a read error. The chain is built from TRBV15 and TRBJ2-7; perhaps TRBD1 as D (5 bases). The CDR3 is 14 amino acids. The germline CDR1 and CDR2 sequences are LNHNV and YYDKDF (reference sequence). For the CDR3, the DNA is TGTGCCACCAGCAGAACTACAGGTTTCCAGCCCCATCACTTC. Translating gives CATSRTTGFQPHHF.

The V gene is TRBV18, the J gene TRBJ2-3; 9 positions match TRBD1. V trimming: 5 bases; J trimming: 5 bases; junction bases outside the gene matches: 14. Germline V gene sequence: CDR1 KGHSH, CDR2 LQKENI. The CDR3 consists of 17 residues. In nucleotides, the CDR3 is TGTGCCAGCTCAGCTAGATTTGGACAGGGGACTGAAGATACGCAGTATTTT. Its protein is CASSARFGQGTEDTQYF.

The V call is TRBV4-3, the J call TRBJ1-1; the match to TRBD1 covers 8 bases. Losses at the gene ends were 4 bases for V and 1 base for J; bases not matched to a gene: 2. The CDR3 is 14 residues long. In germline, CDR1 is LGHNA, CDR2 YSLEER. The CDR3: CASSLGTGNTEAFF. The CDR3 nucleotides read TGCGCCAGCAGCCTGGGGACAGGGAACACTGAAGCTTTCTTT.

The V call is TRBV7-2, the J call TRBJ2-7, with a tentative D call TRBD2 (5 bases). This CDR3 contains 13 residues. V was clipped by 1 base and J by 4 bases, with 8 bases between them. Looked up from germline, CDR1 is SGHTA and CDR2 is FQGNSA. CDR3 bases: TGTGCCAGCAGCTTAGGCCGAGGGTACGAGCAGTACTTC. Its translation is CASSLGRGYEQYF.

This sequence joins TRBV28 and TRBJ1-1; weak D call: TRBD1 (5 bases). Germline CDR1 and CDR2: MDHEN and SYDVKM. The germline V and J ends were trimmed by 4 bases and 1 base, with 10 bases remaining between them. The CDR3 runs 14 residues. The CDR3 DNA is TGTGCCAGCAGTTCAGGGTGGGGGAACACTGAAGCTTTCTTT. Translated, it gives CASSSGWGNTEAFF.

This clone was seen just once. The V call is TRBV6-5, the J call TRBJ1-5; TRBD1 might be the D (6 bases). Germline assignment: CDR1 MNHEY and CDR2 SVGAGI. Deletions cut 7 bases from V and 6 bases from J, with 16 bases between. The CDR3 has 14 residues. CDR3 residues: CASTTTGLGQPQHF. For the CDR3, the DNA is TGTGCCAGCACCACCACAGGGTTGGGTCAGCCCCAGCATTTT.

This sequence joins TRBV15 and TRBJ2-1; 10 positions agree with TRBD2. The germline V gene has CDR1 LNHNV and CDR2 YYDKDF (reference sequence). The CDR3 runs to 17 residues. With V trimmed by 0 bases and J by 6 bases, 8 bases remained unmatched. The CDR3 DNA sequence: TGTGCCACCAGCAGAGATCTAGCTAGCGGGAGTGTCAATGAGCAGTTCTTC. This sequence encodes CATSRDLASGSVNEQFF.

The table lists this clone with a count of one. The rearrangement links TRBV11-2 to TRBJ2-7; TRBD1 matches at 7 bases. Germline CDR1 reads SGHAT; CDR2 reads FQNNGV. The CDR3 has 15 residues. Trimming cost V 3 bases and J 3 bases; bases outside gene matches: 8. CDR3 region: CASSLYERTGYEQYF. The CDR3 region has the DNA TGTGCCAGCAGCTTGTATGAAAGGACAGGCTACGAGCAGTACTTC.